This entry lists 17 T cell receptor beta chains sequenced from one sample in a study of T-cell reconstitution after alpha-beta-depleted transplantation in children. This sample's TCRbeta library carried unique molecular identifier barcodes. MiXCR was run by TCRdb on the PCR reads, yielding one entry per CDR3 protein. The profile covers 250,000 to 400,000 distinct CDR3 sequences, with around 25% appearing a single time and roughly 9.7% taken by the ten largest. Source: PBMCs, mostly from graft donor cells, taken 180 days after TCRalphabeta/CD19-depleted stem cell transplant. The receptors shown here come from a male patient younger than 18 who had a stem cell transplant for acute lymphoblastic leukemia, so the T cells may come from the graft donor.

V and J are TRBV18 and TRBJ2-1; D is possibly TRBD2 (5 bases). Deletions cut 0 bases from V and 9 bases from J, with 12 bases between. The CDR3 spans 14 residues. Germline V gene sequence: CDR1 KGHSH, CDR2 LQKENI. CDR3 residues: CASSPPTSRGEQFF. The CDR3 DNA reads TGTGCCAGCTCACCACCCACGAGTCGGGGTGAGCAGTTCTTC.

This rearrangement joins TRBV18 to TRBJ2-3; 9 bases line up with TRBD1. The length of the CDR3 is 17 residues. From germline, CDR1 is KGHSH and CDR2 LQKENI. The V gene end was trimmed by 2 bases and the J gene end by 3 bases; junction bases not matched to a gene: 9. CDR3 bases: TGTGCCAGCTCACCAAGAGGGACAGGGCGCTTTACAGATACGCAGTATTTT. Translation: CASSPRGTGRFTDTQYF.

The chain recombines TRBV7-2 with TRBJ2-5; D is perhaps TRBD2 (5 bases). In germline, CDR1 is SGHTA, CDR2 FQGNSA. The CDR3 covers 14 residues. Between the trimmed V and J ends, which lost 1 base and 4 bases, there was a span of 10 bases. CDR3 sequence reads: CASSLEVAGETQYF. In DNA, the CDR3 is TGTGCCAGCAGCTTAGAGGTTGCGGGAGAGACCCAGTACTTC.

The chain recombines TRBV4-1 with TRBJ2-7, with D tentatively TRBD2 (6 bases). The germline V gene has CDR1 MGHRA and CDR2 YSYEKL. The CDR3 is 13 amino acids. Trimming removed 3 bases at V and 4 bases at J, with 10 bases between. The CDR3 spells CASSHGGVYEQYF. CDR3 sequence (DNA): TGCGCCAGCAGCCACGGGGGAGTATACGAGCAGTACTTC.

The genes are TRBV5-8 and TRBJ2-5, with no clear D. This CDR3 region has 13 residues. The V and J ends lost 4 bases and 0 bases respectively, with 7 bases between them. CDR1 is SGHTS and CDR2 is YDEGEE in the germline V gene. This CDR3 is CASSQLDQETQYF. The DNA for the CDR3 is TGTGCCAGCAGCCAACTCGACCAAGAGACCCAGTACTTC.

This clonotype was detected only a few times. V is TRBV20-1 and J is TRBJ2-7; 10 positions match TRBD1. The CDR3 spans 14 residues. V shed 8 bases, J shed 2 bases, and the junction held 9 bases outside the gene matches. The germline CDR1 and CDR2 sequences are DFQATT and SNEGSKA (reference sequence). DNA for the CDR3: TGCAGTCTCCTCGACAGGGGGCCACCCTACGAGCAGTACTTC. It codes for CSLLDRGPPYEQYF.

The chain links TRBV7-9 to TRBJ2-6; tentative D call: TRBD1 (6 bases). Between the trimmed V and J ends, which lost 3 bases and 2 bases, there was a span of 11 bases. Germline lookup yields CDR1 SEHNR and CDR2 FQNEAQ (reference sequence). The CDR3 length is 16 residues. CDR3 in amino acids: CASSFAGVTGANVLTF. CDR3 DNA sequence: TGTGCCAGCAGCTTTGCAGGGGTTACTGGGGCCAACGTCCTGACTTTC.

The J gene is TRBJ2-5, the V gene TRBV7-6; 9 bases fit TRBD2. Per the germline V gene, CDR1 is SGHVS and CDR2 is FNYEAQ. This CDR3 has 17 amino acids. Trimming cost V 5 bases and J 5 bases; bases outside gene matches: 15. CDR3 nucleotide sequence: TGTGCCAGCAGCCCGAACACCGGACTAGCGTATTCGGAGACCCAGTACTTC. It specifies CASSPNTGLAYSETQYF.

This clonotype showed up just a few times. V is TRBV5-1 and J is TRBJ2-5, with TRBD2 matching 12 bases. CDR1 is SGHRS and CDR2 is YFSETQ in the germline V gene. After removal of 4 bases from V and 14 bases from J, the junction contained 21 bases not matched to a gene. The CDR3 loop spans 17 amino acids. CDR3: CASSPSLAGGPIRALYF. CDR3 DNA sequence: TGCGCCAGCAGCCCATCCCTAGCGGGAGGGCCGATCAGGGCGCTATACTTC.

This clonotype was picked up a small number of times. This chain links TRBV11-1 with TRBJ2-1; D is perhaps TRBD2 (5 bases). V lost 0 bases and J lost 5, with 11 bases in between. This CDR3 has 15 amino acids. Germline V CDR1 and CDR2: SGHAT, FQDESV (reference sequence). DNA of the CDR3: TGTGCCAGCAGCTTAGCGTTGAGGGTGAACAATGAGCAGTTCTTC. Translating it yields CASSLALRVNNEQFF.

This clonotype was seen more than once but under ten times. The chain recombines TRBV24-1 with TRBJ2-1, with 9 bases matching TRBD2. The CDR3 is 15 residues long. V dropped 9 bases and J dropped 0; count of bases not matched to a gene: 5. The germline CDR1 and CDR2 sequences are KGHDR and SFDVKD. The CDR3 loop reads CATSTSGSSYNEQFF. Here the CDR3 DNA reads TGTGCCACCTCTACTAGCGGGTCCTCCTACAATGAGCAGTTCTTC.

The genes are TRBV20-1 and TRBJ1-4, with 8 bases matching TRBD1. Germline-derived CDR1 and CDR2 are DFQATT and SNEGSKA (reference sequence). The CDR3 runs to 16 residues. The V segment lost 6 bases and the J segment 2 bases; nucleotides outside the gene matches: 11. CDR3 sequence: CSAGYRGGPTNEKLFF. The CDR3 coding sequence is TGCAGTGCGGGATACAGGGGGGGCCCCACTAATGAAAAACTGTTTTTT.

The V gene is TRBV11-3, the J gene TRBJ2-7, with TRBD1 identical over 7 bases. Trimming took 5 bases from V and 0 from J; bases not matched to a gene: 7. The length of the CDR3 is 15 residues. In germline, CDR1 is SGHNT, CDR2 YENEEA. The CDR3 DNA follows: TGTGCCAGCAGCAAGGGGGCAGGAAGCTCCTACGAGCAGTACTTC. Translation: CASSKGAGSSYEQYF. The full variable domain, completed using reference TRBV11-3 and TRBJ2-7, is EAGVVQSPRYKIIEKKQPVAFWCNPISGHNTLYWYLQNLGQGPELLIRYENEEAVDDSQLPKDRFSAERLKGVDSTLKIQPAELGDSAVYLCASSKGAGSSYEQYFGPGTRLTVT.

This clonotype showed up just a few times. This chain connects TRBV5-1 to TRBJ2-5; D not certain. The germline V gene has CDR1 SGHRS and CDR2 YFSETQ. The ends were cut back, 0 bases at V and 0 bases at J, with 15 bases in the middle. This CDR3 is 17 amino acids long. DNA for the CDR3: TGCGCCAGCAGCTTGGGTTGGCCGACGGTGTACCAAGAGACCCAGTACTTC. Its translation is CASSLGWPTVYQETQYF.

This chain links TRBV5-1 with TRBJ1-5, with TRBD1 matching over 8 bases. CDR1 is SGHRS, CDR2 YFSETQ, per germline. The J segment lost 6 bases and the V segment lost 4 bases, leaving 9 bases of the junction unmatched. The CDR3 covers 15 residues. For the CDR3, the DNA is TGCGCCAGCAGCCAGACTACAGGGGGGGGTCAGCCCCAGCATTTT. Translated, it gives CASSQTTGGGQPQHF.

This clonotype was detected a few times. The chain combines TRBV4-2 with TRBJ2-3, with 10 positions matching TRBD1. The V and J ends lost 0 bases and 3 bases, in that order; junction bases with no gene match: 6. Per the germline V gene, CDR1 is LGHNA and CDR2 is YNFKEQ. The CDR3 contains 17 residues. CDR3 coding DNA: TGTGCCAGCAGCCAAGAATACCGACAGGGGGCAACAGATACGCAGTATTTT. Translated: CASSQEYRQGATDTQYF.

The V gene is TRBV4-1, the J gene TRBJ2-5, with 7 positions matching TRBD2. V shed 1 base and J 2 bases; nucleotides not matched to a gene: 10. In germline, CDR1 is MGHRA, CDR2 YSYEKL. This CDR3 region has 17 residues. In DNA form, the CDR3 reads TGCGCCAGCAGCCAAGGGTATGGCGGGAGAGCTCAAGAGACCCAGTACTTC. Amino acids: CASSQGYGGRAQETQYF.